The 13 T cell receptor beta chains listed next were all sequenced from one sample in a study of shared clonotypes between healthy human individuals. TCRdb keeps only in-frame clones here, not all; method: immunoSEQ multiplex PCR. The table shows over 95,000 clones, with less than 60% occurring only once. The sample comprised PBMCs. Receptors originate from a woman in her thirties or forties in good health. Some clones in this sample may be carry-over from other donors' samples.

This clone has a handful of counts. The chain employs TRBV6-6 and TRBJ2-3; TRBD2 might be the D (6 bases). Germline values: CDR1 MNHNY, CDR2 SVGAGI (reference sequence). V lost 7 bases to trimming and J lost 4 bases, with 15 bases between them. The CDR3 is 14 residues long. CDR3 DNA: TGTGCCAGCACCCTAGCGCTAGGGTCAGATACGCAGTATTTT. It encodes CASTLALGSDTQYF.

The V call is TRBV5-6, the J call TRBJ2-1; a possible D gene is TRBD1 (6 bases). V shed 4 bases and J shed 10 bases, with 24 bases lying between them. This CDR3 comprises 16 residues. Germline assignment: CDR1 SGHDT and CDR2 YYEEEE. CDR3 DNA sequence: TGTGCCAGCAGCCTGTCTCGGGGACGGGACATAGGAGAGCAGTTCTTC. Translation gives CASSLSRGRDIGEQFF.

This clone was seen a few times. The chain couples TRBV28 to TRBJ1-2, with TRBD1 matching 7 bases. CDR1 and CDR2 from the germline V gene are MDHEN and SYDVKM. Germline trimming cut 4 bases from V and 7 bases from J; bases unmatched to any gene: 6. The CDR3 extends over 13 amino acids. This chain's CDR3 is CASSSYRGLGYTF. The CDR3 region has the DNA TGTGCCAGCAGTTCTTACAGGGGACTTGGCTACACCTTC.

The rearrangement links TRBV30 to TRBJ2-1; TRBD1 is a possible D gene (6 bases). V lost 4 bases to trimming and J lost 9 bases, with 19 bases between them. Germline lookup yields CDR1 GTSNPN and CDR2 SVGIG (reference sequence). This CDR3 spans 14 amino acids. The CDR3 DNA reads as TGTGCCTGGACGGGGCAGGGGCCAGACTTTGAGCAGTTCTTC. This translates into CAWTGQGPDFEQFF.

The table lists this clone with many counts. The genes are TRBV5-6 and TRBJ1-2; possible D gene TRBD1, 6 bases. Germline values: CDR1 SGHDT, CDR2 YYEEEE. Trimming removed 4 bases from V and 4 bases from J, with 26 bases in between. The CDR3 length is 18 residues. The CDR3 region is CASSPPLLAGQIPYGYTF. CDR3 coding DNA: TGTGCCAGCAGCCCACCCCTCTTAGCGGGACAAATTCCCTATGGCTACACCTTC.

This clone was recorded many times. Additional DNA sequences in this sample encode the identical CDR3. The chain has TRBV6-5 and TRBJ2-2; 7 bases line up with TRBD1. CDR1 and CDR2 from the germline V gene are MNHEY and SVGAGI. This CDR3 comprises 15 residues. V shed 5 bases and J 3 bases; nucleotides not matched to a gene: 6. CDR3 sequence: CASSRQGRDTGELFF. The CDR3 nucleotides read TGTGCCAGCAGTCGACAGGGTCGGGACACCGGGGAGCTGTTTTTT.

This clone showed up just a few times. The chain uses TRBV28 and TRBJ2-4; 10 bases map to TRBD2. This CDR3 is built from 20 residues. V shed 5 bases, J shed 2 bases, and the junction held 18 bases outside the gene matches. From germline, CDR1 is MDHEN and CDR2 SYDVKM. The CDR3 coding sequence is TGTGCCAGCAGTCCCTGGCTAGCGGGAGTGTTTTTATCCTCCAAAAACATTCAGTACTTC. Translated, it gives CASSPWLAGVFLSSKNIQYF.

This clone was observed many times. This chain uses TRBV28 with TRBJ1-5; D uncertain. Trimming took off 6 bases at V and 3 bases at J, with 12 bases between the two ends. The CDR3 runs 14 residues. Germline CDR1 MDHEN, CDR2 SYDVKM. CDR3 amino acids: CASRLALLNQPQHF. CDR3 bases: TGTGCCAGCAGGTTGGCATTGCTCAATCAGCCCCAGCATTTT.

The CDR3 coding sequence is TGTGCCAGCACCACGGCGGATACGCAGTATTTT. Encoded protein: CASTTADTQYF. This sequence joins TRBV28 and TRBJ2-3; D ambiguous. The CDR3 length is 11 residues. With 7 bases removed from V and 6 bases from J, the gap between germline ends came to 8 bases. Germline CDR1 reads MDHEN; CDR2 reads SYDVKM.

CDR3 in amino acids: CASSLAQGIVGYTF. In DNA form, the CDR3 reads TGTGCCAGCAGCTTAGCGCAGGGTATCGTCGGCTACACCTTC. The chain combines TRBV7-9 with TRBJ1-2; possible D gene TRBD1, 5 bases. The CDR3 sequence is 14 residues long. Germline-derived CDR1 and CDR2 are SEHNR and FQNEAQ (reference sequence). Trimming cost V 0 bases and J 8 bases, with 13 bases left between them.

This clone was detected a few times. The J gene is TRBJ2-3, the V gene TRBV4-1; D is possibly TRBD1 or TRBD2 (5 bases each). The CDR3 consists of 16 residues. Germline values: CDR1 MGHRA, CDR2 YSYEKL. V was clipped by 1 base and J by 2 bases, with 13 bases between them. The CDR3 reads CASSQVIWDVTDTQYF. CDR3 coding DNA: TGCGCCAGCAGCCAAGTAATCTGGGACGTCACAGATACGCAGTATTTT.

The genes are TRBV5-7 and TRBJ1-6; 10 nucleotides align to TRBD1. TRBV5-7 has ORF status, its function being uncertain. V lost 3 bases, J lost 5 bases, and 5 bases stayed unmatched. The CDR3 sequence is 16 residues long. The CDR3 coding sequence is TGTGCCAGCAGCTCCGGGACAGGGGTTCATAATTCACCCCTCCACTTT. Its protein product is CASSSGTGVHNSPLHF.

The CDR3 region is CASSPVGAGEQYF. CDR3 nucleotide sequence: TGTGCCAGCAGCCCTGTGGGAGCGGGGGAGCAGTACTTC. The chain has TRBV5-4 and TRBJ2-5, with 8 nucleotides matching TRBD2. V was pared by 4 bases and J by 11 bases, with 10 bases of the junction left unmatched. The CDR3 contains 13 residues. Per the germline V gene, CDR1 is SGHNT and CDR2 is YYREEE (reference sequence). Supplemented by reference TRBV5-4 and TRBJ2-5, the full variable domain reads ETGVTQSPTHLIKTRGQQVTLRCSSQSGHNTVSWYQQALGQGPQFIFQYYREEENGRGNFPPRFSGLQFPNYSSELNVNALELDDSALYLCASSPVGAGEQYFGPGTRLLVL.